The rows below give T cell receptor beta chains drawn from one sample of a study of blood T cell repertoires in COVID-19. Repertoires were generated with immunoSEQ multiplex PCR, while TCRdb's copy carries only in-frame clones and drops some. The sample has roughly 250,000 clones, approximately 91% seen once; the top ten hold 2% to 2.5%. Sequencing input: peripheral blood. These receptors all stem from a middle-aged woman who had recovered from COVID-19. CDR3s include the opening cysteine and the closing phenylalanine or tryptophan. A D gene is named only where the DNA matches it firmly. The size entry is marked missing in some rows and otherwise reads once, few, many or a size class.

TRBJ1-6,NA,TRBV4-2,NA,CASSQGGKNSPLHF,TGTGCCAGCAGCCAAGGAGGGAAGAATTCACCCCTCCACTTT
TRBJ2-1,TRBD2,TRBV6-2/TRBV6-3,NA,CASSSLPGVAGDNEQFF,TGTGCCAGCAGTTCCCTCCCCGGGGTAGCGGGGGACAATGAGCAGTTCTTC
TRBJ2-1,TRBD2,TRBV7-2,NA,CASSLAGGYNEQFF,TGTGCCAGCAGCTTAGCGGGAGGGTACAATGAGCAGTTCTTC
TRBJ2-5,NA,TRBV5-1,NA,CASSFSGNQETQYF,TGCGCCAGCAGCTTTTCAGGGAATCAAGAGACCCAGTACTTC
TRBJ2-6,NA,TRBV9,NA,CASSGGTTGANVLTF,TGTGCCAGCAGCGGAGGGACAACTGGGGCCAACGTCCTGACTTTC
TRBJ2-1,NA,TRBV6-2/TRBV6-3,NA,CASSYPKPYRGADFEQFF,TGTGCCAGCAGTTACCCAAAACCCTATCGGGGGGCAGACTTCGAGCAGTTCTTC
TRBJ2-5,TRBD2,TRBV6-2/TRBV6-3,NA,CASSYSRASGRVETQYF,TGTGCCAGCAGTTACTCTCGGGCTAGCGGGAGGGTTGAGACCCAGTACTTC
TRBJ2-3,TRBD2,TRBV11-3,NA,CASSRSGDTDTQYF,TGTGCCAGCAGTCGAAGCGGGGATACAGATACGCAGTATTTT
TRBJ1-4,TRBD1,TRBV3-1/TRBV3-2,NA,CASSPNSGQEEKLFF,TGTGCCAGCAGCCCCAACTCGGGACAGGAAGAAAAACTGTTTTTT
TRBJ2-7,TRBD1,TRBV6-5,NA,CASSYSWTGTYEQYF,TGTGCCAGCAGTTACTCATGGACAGGGACCTACGAGCAGTACTTC
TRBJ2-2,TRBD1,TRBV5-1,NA,CASSLADRDLFF,TGCGCCAGCAGCTTGGCCGACAGGGATCTGTTTTTT
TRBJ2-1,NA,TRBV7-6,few,CASSLREASRISPSNEQFF,TGTGCCAGCAGCTTACGAGAGGCTAGCCGCATTTCGCCTAGCAATGAGCAGTTCTTC
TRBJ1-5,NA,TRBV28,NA,CASNRQTSNQPQHF,TGTGCCAGCAATAGACAGACAAGCAATCAGCCCCAGCATTTT
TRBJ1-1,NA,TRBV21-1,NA,CAGANTEAFF,TGTGCCGGGGCGAACACTGAAGCTTTCTTT
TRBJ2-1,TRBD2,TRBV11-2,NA,CASSLVIFLAGATNNEQFF,TGTGCCAGCAGCTTAGTAATCTTCCTAGCGGGGGCGACGAACAATGAGCAGTTCTTC
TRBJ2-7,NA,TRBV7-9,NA,CASSLYVDEQYF,TGTGCCAGCAGCTTATACGTAGACGAGCAGTACTTC
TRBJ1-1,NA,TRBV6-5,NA,CASRQELNTEAFF,TGTGCCAGCAGACAGGAATTGAACACTGAAGCTTTCTTT
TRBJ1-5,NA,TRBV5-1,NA,CASRPDIGNQPQHF,TGCGCCAGCAGACCAGACATAGGCAATCAGCCCCAGCATTTT
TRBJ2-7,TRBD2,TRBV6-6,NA,CASRPGTTASYEQYF,TGTGCCAGCAGACCGGGGACTACCGCGTCCTACGAGCAGTACTTC
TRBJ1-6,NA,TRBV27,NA,CASSLSPFSSYNSPLHF,TGTGCCAGCAGTTTATCCCCCTTTAGCTCCTATAATTCACCCCTCCACTTT
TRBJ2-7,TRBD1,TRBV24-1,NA,CATSDAQGASYEQYF,TGTGCCACCAGTGATGCCCAGGGGGCGAGCTACGAGCAGTACTTC
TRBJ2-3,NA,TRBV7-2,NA,CASSLNWRGRRDTQYF,TGTGCCAGCAGCTTAAATTGGCGTGGGAGGAGGGATACGCAGTATTTT
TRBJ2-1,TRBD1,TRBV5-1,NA,CASSWTGSYNEQFF,TGCGCCAGCAGCTGGACAGGGTCCTACAATGAGCAGTTCTTC
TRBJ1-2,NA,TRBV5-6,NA,CASSFLGDIYGYTF,TGTGCCAGCAGCTTCTTGGGGGACATCTATGGCTACACCTTC
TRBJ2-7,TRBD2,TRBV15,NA,CATSSGLADYYEQYF,TGTGCCACCAGTTCGGGACTAGCGGATTACTACGAGCAGTACTTC
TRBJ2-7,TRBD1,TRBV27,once,CASRLGQGPLYEQYF,TGTGCCAGCAGACTCGGACAGGGGCCGCTCTACGAGCAGTACTTC
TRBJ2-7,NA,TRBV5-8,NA,CASSSYGGGPYEQYF,TGTGCCAGCAGCTCCTATGGAGGCGGACCCTACGAGCAGTACTTC
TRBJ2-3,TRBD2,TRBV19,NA,CASSMRLAGVVGTDTQYF,TGTGCCAGTAGTATGAGACTAGCGGGAGTAGTGGGCACAGATACGCAGTATTTT